What follows are 26 T cell receptor beta chains derived from one specimen sequenced in a study of early T cells in non-severe SARS-CoV-2 infection. TCRdb re-called the 5' RACE reads with MiXCR, one entry per CDR3 protein. The data contain 85,000 to 100,000 distinct CDR3 sequences, roughly 13% of them seen just once; the ten biggest clones take up about 2.1%. The sequenced sample was whole blood. The origin of the receptors is an adult who was a healthcare worker with PCR-confirmed SARS-CoV-2 infection or an uninfected control (not recorded which).

This clonotype was counted a few times. The chain carries TRBV6-5 and TRBJ2-3; tentative D call: TRBD2 (6 bases). CDR3 size: 15 residues. The V gene's germline CDR1 is MNHEY and CDR2 SVGAGI. V lost 6 bases, J lost 1 base, and 14 bases lay in between. The CDR3 loop is CASSRGVGGTDTQYF. The CDR3 DNA follows: TGTGCCAGCAGCCGCGGGGTGGGGGGCACAGATACGCAGTATTTT.

This clonotype was observed at least ten times. The rearrangement uses TRBV12-3 or TRBV12-4 and TRBJ2-1, with 8 positions matching TRBD2. The CDR3 contains 13 residues. V shed 6 bases and J 9 bases; nucleotides not matched to a gene: 7. CDR3 DNA sequence: TGTGCCAGCAGACCCACCGGGGGGGGTGAGCAGTTCTTC. Its protein is CASRPTGGGEQFF.

This clonotype was recorded at least ten times. The CDR3 bases are TGTGCCAGCCGTCAGAGCTCCTATAATTCACCCCTCCACTTT. It codes for CASRQSSYNSPLHF. The V gene is TRBV11-2, the J gene TRBJ1-6, with D unresolved. V lost 8 bases to trimming and J lost 0 bases, with 8 bases between them. The germline CDR1 and CDR2 sequences are SGHAT and FQNNGV. The CDR3 length is 14 residues.

A note on this clonotype: The CDR3 ends on some other residue instead of the conserved phenylalanine or tryptophan, so this is likely a read error. V gene TRBV12-3 or TRBV12-4 combines with J gene TRBJ2-5; 12 nucleotides line up with TRBD2. The CDR3 totals 18 residues. V was pared by 6 bases and J by 5 bases, with 16 bases of the junction left unmatched. The chain's CDR3 is CASSPLTPSGGARETQYI. The CDR3 bases are TGTGCCAGCAGCCCCCTTACCCCTAGCGGGGGGGCCCGGGAGACCCAGTACATC.

The chain has TRBV12-3 or TRBV12-4 and TRBJ2-7, with a weak D call TRBD1 (6 bases). The CDR3 contains 12 residues. V was trimmed by 6 bases and J by 2 bases, leaving 8 bases between them. CDR3 amino acids: CASRGAAYEQYF. The CDR3 DNA reads as TGTGCCAGCAGGGGGGCAGCCTACGAGCAGTACTTC.

This clonotype appeared many times. The rearrangement joins TRBV7-8 to TRBJ2-1, with D unclear. CDR1 and CDR2 (germline): SGHVS, FQNEAQ. V was clipped by 5 bases and J by 8 bases, with 13 bases between them. This CDR3 region has 13 residues. The CDR3 DNA reads as TGTGCCAGCAGCCTCATAATGGCTGATGAGCAGTTCTTC. Protein product: CASSLIMADEQFF.

A few counts support this clonotype. The chain is built from TRBV5-1 and TRBJ2-7; D is unresolved. Germline CDR1 and CDR2: SGHRS and YFSETQ. Trimming took 3 bases from V and 2 from J, leaving 15 bases between them. CDR3 length: 15 amino acids. CDR3 coding DNA: TGCGCCAGCAGCTACCAACTTGACCCGGCCTACGAGCAGTACTTC. It specifies CASSYQLDPAYEQYF.

This rearrangement joins TRBV19 to TRBJ1-4; D is uncertain. The length of the CDR3 is 13 residues. In germline, CDR1 is LNHDA, CDR2 SQIVND (reference sequence). The V gene lost 9 bases and the J gene lost 6 bases, with 14 bases spanning the gap. The CDR3 DNA sequence: TGTGCCAGCCGCATTCGGGTGGATGAAAAACTGTTTTTT. Protein product: CASRIRVDEKLFF.

This clonotype has ten or more counts. V is TRBV2 and J is TRBJ1-2; TRBD1 might be the D (5 bases). The CDR3 has 15 amino acids. V lost 7 bases and J 1 base, leaving 16 bases between the germline ends. Germline assignment: CDR1 SNHLY and CDR2 FYNNEI. The CDR3 DNA follows: TGTGCCAGCACTTTTGAAGGGGTGATTAACTATGGCTACACCTTC. Encoded protein: CASTFEGVINYGYTF.

This clonotype has a count of ten or more. This chain joins TRBV5-1 and TRBJ2-7, with 7 bases lining up with TRBD1. The J segment lost 2 bases and the V segment lost 0 bases, leaving 5 bases of the junction unmatched. The CDR3 has 15 residues. From germline, CDR1 is SGHRS and CDR2 YFSETQ. CDR3 DNA sequence: TGCGCCAGCAGCTTGGATAGGGGGCCTACCTACGAGCAGTACTTC. Translated, it gives CASSLDRGPTYEQYF.

This clonotype appeared many times. The chain links TRBV14 to TRBJ2-5; D not certain. V lost 0 bases and J 4 bases, leaving 3 bases between the germline ends. CDR1 is SGHDN and CDR2 is FVKESK in the germline V gene. This CDR3 has 12 amino acids. The CDR3 protein is CASSQEGETQYF. The CDR3 DNA reads TGTGCCAGCAGCCAAGAAGGAGAGACCCAGTACTTC.

Remarks on this clonotype: One junction end disagrees with the germline gene, perhaps due to a read error. The V gene is TRBV6-2 or TRBV6-3, the J gene TRBJ2-1; D uncertain. The CDR3 is 14 residues long. The germline gives CDR1 MNHEY, CDR2 SVGEGT. In DNA, the CDR3 is TGTGCCAGCAGTTATTCCCGCTCCTGCAATGAGCAGTTCTTC. Translation: CASSYSRSCNEQFF.

This clonotype was counted ten times or more. The CDR3 nucleotides read TGCGCCAGCGGGGGGAGACAGGGGCTATCAACGAACACCGGGGAGCTGTTTTTT. Translation gives CASGGRQGLSTNTGELFF. V usage is TRBV5-1 and J usage is TRBJ2-2; TRBD1 matches at 8 bases. Germline V gives CDR1 SGHRS, CDR2 YFSETQ. CDR3 length: 18 residues. Trimming removed 7 bases from V and 0 bases from J; junction bases left unmatched: 14. The whole variable domain, remainder taken from reference TRBV5-1 and TRBJ2-2, is KAGVTQTPRYLIKTRGQQVTLSCSPISGHRSVSWYQQTPGQGLQFLFEYFSETQRNKGNFPGRFSGRQFSNSRSEMNVSTLELGDSALYLCASGGRQGLSTNTGELFFGEGSRLTVL.

This clonotype turned up a few times. The V call is TRBV13, the J call TRBJ1-2; D may be TRBD1 (6 bases). The V gene lost 2 bases and the J gene lost 4 bases, with 8 bases spanning the gap. From germline, CDR1 is PRHDT and CDR2 FYEKMQ (reference sequence). This CDR3 is built from 13 residues. The CDR3: CASSLNRVYGYTF. The CDR3 bases are TGTGCCAGCAGCTTAAACAGGGTCTATGGCTACACCTTC.

The chain employs TRBV20-1 and TRBJ2-4; a possible D gene is TRBD2 (5 bases). Germline CDR1 and CDR2: DFQATT and SNEGSKA (reference sequence). V shed 0 bases and J shed 1 base, with 10 bases lying between them. There are 15 residues in the CDR3. CDR3 in DNA: TGCAGTGCTAGAGACCCCCGAGGGGCCAAAAACATTCAGTACTTC. Protein product: CSARDPRGAKNIQYF.

This clonotype has at least ten counts. This sequence joins TRBV5-6 and TRBJ1-1; D remains ambiguous. Between the trimmed V and J ends, which lost 4 bases and 0 bases, there was a span of 7 bases. This CDR3 region has 13 residues. Germline CDR1 SGHDT, CDR2 YYEEEE. The CDR3 nucleotides read TGTGCCAGCAGCATGGATATGAACACTGAAGCTTTCTTT. Its protein product is CASSMDMNTEAFF.

Written as DNA, the CDR3 is TGTGCCAGCAGAATACAGGGATCCAGAAGTTACGAGCAGTACTTC. This sequence encodes CASRIQGSRSYEQYF. The chain recombines TRBV28 with TRBJ2-7, with a possible D match to TRBD1 (6 bases). Trimming shortened V by 6 bases and J by 4 bases, and 19 bases separated the two germline ends. The CDR3 covers 15 residues. The germline V gene has CDR1 MDHEN and CDR2 SYDVKM.

Ten or more counts support this clonotype. The chain links TRBV13 to TRBJ2-3; D uncertain. Germline lookup yields CDR1 PRHDT and CDR2 FYEKMQ (reference sequence). CDR3 length: 12 amino acids. Between the trimmed V and J ends, which lost 4 bases and 2 bases, there was a span of 4 bases. CDR3 residues: CASSSLTDTQYF. The CDR3 region has the DNA TGTGCCAGCAGCTCTCTCACAGATACGCAGTATTTT.

This clonotype was counted many times. V is TRBV6-5 and J is TRBJ2-2; D unclear. From germline, CDR1 is MNHEY and CDR2 SVGAGI. Trimming left V 2 bases short and J 6 bases short, with 7 bases between. CDR3 length: 13 amino acids. This CDR3 reads CASSYTGPGELFF. The CDR3 region has the DNA TGTGCCAGCAGTTACACGGGTCCCGGGGAGCTGTTTTTT.

The J gene is TRBJ1-2, the V gene TRBV9; D possibly corresponds to TRBD1 (5 bases). V was clipped by 3 bases and J by 4 bases, with 16 bases between them. The germline V gene has CDR1 SGDLS and CDR2 YYNGEE. The CDR3 extends over 15 amino acids. The DNA for the CDR3 is TGTGCCAGCAGCGATCCGGACACCTGGCCCTATGGCTACACCTTC. Amino acid sequence: CASSDPDTWPYGYTF.

The gene calls are TRBV20-1 and TRBJ2-7, with 7 nucleotides matching TRBD1. The CDR3 spans 13 residues. Per germline, CDR1 DFQATT and CDR2 SNEGSKA (reference sequence). Trimming removed 5 bases from V and 0 bases from J; junction bases left unmatched: 4. The CDR3 is CSAPTGISYEQYF. DNA for the CDR3: TGCAGTGCTCCGACAGGGATCTCCTACGAGCAGTACTTC.

The chain links TRBV28 to TRBJ2-6, with no clear D. Trimming stripped 5 bases from V and 2 bases from J, with 10 bases between. Looked up from germline, CDR1 is MDHEN and CDR2 is SYDVKM. The CDR3 loop spans 15 amino acids. CDR3 protein: CASSPSSTGANVLTF. CDR3 in DNA: TGTGCCAGCAGTCCAAGTAGTACTGGGGCCAACGTCCTGACTTTC.

This clonotype was found many times. The chain recombines TRBV3-1 with TRBJ2-7; D gene ambiguous. V dropped 0 bases and J dropped 6 bases, with 3 bases sitting between them. The CDR3 spans 11 residues. CDR1 LGHDT and CDR2 YNNKEL come from the germline V gene (reference sequence). The DNA of the CDR3 is TGTGCCAGCAGCCAAGAACGCGAGCAGTACTTC. This encodes CASSQEREQYF.

This clonotype was seen ten or more times. This chain joins TRBV12-3 or TRBV12-4 and TRBJ2-7; no firm D call. The CDR3 is 11 amino acids. The V and J ends lost 5 bases and 5 bases respectively, with 7 bases between them. CDR3 amino acids: CASSLGHEQYF. In nucleotides, the CDR3 is TGTGCCAGCAGTCTTGGTCACGAGCAGTACTTC.

The V call is TRBV7-2, the J call TRBJ2-1, with 8 bases aligning to TRBD1. This CDR3 has 17 residues. CDR1 is SGHTA, CDR2 FQGNSA, per germline. V dropped 4 bases and J dropped 6; count of bases not matched to a gene: 14. The CDR3 bases are TGTGCCAGCAGCTCACAGCCAGGACAGGGCTTTGGCAATGAGCAGTTCTTC. This translates into CASSSQPGQGFGNEQFF.

The chain has TRBV20-1 and TRBJ2-3; D is undetermined. This CDR3 region has 14 residues. With 0 bases removed from V and 2 bases from J, the gap between germline ends came to 9 bases. CDR1 and CDR2 from the germline V gene are DFQATT and SNEGSKA (reference sequence). CDR3 region: CSARDDGVTDTQYF. CDR3 nucleotides: TGCAGTGCTAGAGATGATGGGGTCACAGATACGCAGTATTTT.